This T cell receptor beta chain was recovered during a study of blood T cell repertoires in COVID-19. Looking at the study overall: The United States, Italy and Spain supplied acute and convalescent COVID-19 samples. PBMCs, B-cell-depleted T cells, or T cells were the source of the cDNA or gDNA that made up the material.

V was shortened by 0 bases and J by 0 bases, with 6 bases between the two germline ends. The germline CDR1 and CDR2 sequences are MNHEY and SVGAGI. The CDR3 consists of 15 residues. Seattle's enrolled individuals joined amid active infection and were then monitored longitudinally. Study processing details: Amplification with reference gene primers provided the estimates of nucleated cell counts. TCRdb's copy holds only in-frame clones and misses some; the assay was immunoSEQ multiplex PCR. V, J and clone size were drawn from that table, and D and trimming were deduced from the DNA. The table has some 48,000 clones, 80% to 90% seen once; the top ten hold roughly 2.5%.

The V and J genes are TRBV6-5 and TRBJ1-3; a weak D match, TRBD1 (5 bases). Specimen: peripheral blood. The TCR originated in a woman older than 75 with COVID-19, enrolled during active disease. The CDR3 DNA sequence: TGTGCCAGCAGTTACTCCGGGGGCTCTGGAAACACCATATATTTT. Protein sequence: CASSYSGGSGNTIYF.